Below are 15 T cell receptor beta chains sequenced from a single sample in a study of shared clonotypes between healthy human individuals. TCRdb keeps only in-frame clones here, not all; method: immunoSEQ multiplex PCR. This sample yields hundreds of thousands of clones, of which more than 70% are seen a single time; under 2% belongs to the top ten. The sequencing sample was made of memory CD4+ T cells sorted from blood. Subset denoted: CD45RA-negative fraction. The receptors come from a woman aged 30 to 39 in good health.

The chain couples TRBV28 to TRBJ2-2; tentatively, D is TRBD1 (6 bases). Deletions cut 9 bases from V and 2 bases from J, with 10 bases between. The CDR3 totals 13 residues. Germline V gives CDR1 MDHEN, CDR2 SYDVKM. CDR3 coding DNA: TGTGCCAGTTGGACAGCCAACACCGGGGAGCTGTTTTTT. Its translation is CASWTANTGELFF.

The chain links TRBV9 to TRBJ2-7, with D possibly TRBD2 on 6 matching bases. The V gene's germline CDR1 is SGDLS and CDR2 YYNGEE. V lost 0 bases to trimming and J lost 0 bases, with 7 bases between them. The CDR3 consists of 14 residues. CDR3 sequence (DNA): TGTGCCAGCAGCGTAGGGGGGGACTCCTACGAGCAGTACTTC. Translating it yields CASSVGGDSYEQYF.

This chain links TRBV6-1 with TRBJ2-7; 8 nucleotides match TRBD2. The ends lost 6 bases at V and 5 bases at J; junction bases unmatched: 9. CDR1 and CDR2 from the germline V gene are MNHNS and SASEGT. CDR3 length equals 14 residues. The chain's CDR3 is CASRTSGGRNEQYF. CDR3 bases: TGTGCCAGCAGAACTTCGGGAGGGCGTAACGAGCAGTACTTC.

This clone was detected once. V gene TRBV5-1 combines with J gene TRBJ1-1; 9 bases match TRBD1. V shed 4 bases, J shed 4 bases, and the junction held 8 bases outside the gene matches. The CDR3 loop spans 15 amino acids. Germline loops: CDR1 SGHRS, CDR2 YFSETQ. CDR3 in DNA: TGCGCCAGCAGCGGGGGACAGGGCGCGTTCACTGAAGCTTTCTTT. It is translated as CASSGGQGAFTEAFF.

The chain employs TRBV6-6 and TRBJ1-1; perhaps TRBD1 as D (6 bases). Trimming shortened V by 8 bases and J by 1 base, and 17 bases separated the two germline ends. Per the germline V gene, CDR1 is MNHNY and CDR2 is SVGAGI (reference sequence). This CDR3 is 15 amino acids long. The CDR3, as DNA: TGTGCCAGCGGAGCCTCAGGGGAAGGGAACACTGAAGCTTTCTTT. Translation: CASGASGEGNTEAFF.

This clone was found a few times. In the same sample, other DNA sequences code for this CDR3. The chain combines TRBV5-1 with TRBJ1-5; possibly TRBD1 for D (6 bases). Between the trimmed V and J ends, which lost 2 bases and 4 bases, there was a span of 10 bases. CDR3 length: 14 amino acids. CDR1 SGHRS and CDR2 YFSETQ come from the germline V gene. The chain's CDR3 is CASSLSGANQPQHF. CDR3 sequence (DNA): TGCGCCAGCAGCTTATCAGGGGCTAATCAGCCCCAGCATTTT.

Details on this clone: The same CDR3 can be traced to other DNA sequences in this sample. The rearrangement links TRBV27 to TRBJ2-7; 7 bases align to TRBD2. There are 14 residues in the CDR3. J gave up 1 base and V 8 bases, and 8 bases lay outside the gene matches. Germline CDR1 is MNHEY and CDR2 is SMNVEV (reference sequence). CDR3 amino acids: CASSRSRGSYEQYF. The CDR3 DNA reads TGTGCCAGCTCCCGATCGCGGGGGTCCTACGAGCAGTACTTC.

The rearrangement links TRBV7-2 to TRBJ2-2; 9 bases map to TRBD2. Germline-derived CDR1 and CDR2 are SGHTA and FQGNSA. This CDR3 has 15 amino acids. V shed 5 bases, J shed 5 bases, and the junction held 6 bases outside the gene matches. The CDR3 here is CASSRLADGTGELFF. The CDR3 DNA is TGTGCCAGCAGCCGACTAGCGGATGGGACCGGGGAGCTGTTTTTT.

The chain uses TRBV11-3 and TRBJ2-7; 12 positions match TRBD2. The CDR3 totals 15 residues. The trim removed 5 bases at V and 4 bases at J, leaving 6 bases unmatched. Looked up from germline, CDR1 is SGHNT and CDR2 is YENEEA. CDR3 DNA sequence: TGTGCCAGCAGCAACACCGGGACTAGCGGGTACGAGCAGTACTTC. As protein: CASSNTGTSGYEQYF. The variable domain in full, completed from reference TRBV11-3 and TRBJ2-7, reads EAGVVQSPRYKIIEKKQPVAFWCNPISGHNTLYWYLQNLGQGPELLIRYENEEAVDDSQLPKDRFSAERLKGVDSTLKIQPAELGDSAVYLCASSNTGTSGYEQYFGPGTRLTVT.

The CDR3 sequence: CASSTHFSYGYTF. DNA of the CDR3: TGTGCCAGCAGCACCCATTTTTCCTATGGCTACACCTTC. V is TRBV28 and J is TRBJ1-2; D gene uncertain. CDR1 MDHEN and CDR2 SYDVKM come from the germline V gene. CDR3 length: 13 residues. V lost 6 bases and J 4 bases, leaving 12 bases between the germline ends.

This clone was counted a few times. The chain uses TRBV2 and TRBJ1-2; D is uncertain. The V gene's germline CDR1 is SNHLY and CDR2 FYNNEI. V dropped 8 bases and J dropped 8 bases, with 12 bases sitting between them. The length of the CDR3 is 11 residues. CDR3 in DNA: TGTGCCAGCGTGAGGGAGGCGGGCTACACCTTC. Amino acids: CASVREAGYTF. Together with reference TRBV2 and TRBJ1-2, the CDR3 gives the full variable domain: EPEVTQTPSHQVTQMGQEVILRCVPISNHLYFYWYRQILGQKVEFLVSFYNNEISEKSEIFDDQFSVERPDGSNFTLKIRSTKLEDSAMYFCASVREAGYTFGSGTRLTVV.

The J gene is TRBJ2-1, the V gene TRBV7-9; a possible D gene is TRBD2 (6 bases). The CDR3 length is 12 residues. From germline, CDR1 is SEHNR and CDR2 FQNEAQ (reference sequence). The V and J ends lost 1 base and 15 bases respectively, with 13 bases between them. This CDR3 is CASSLESGVRFF. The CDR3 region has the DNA TGTGCCAGCAGCTTAGAATCGGGGGTCCGGTTCTTC.

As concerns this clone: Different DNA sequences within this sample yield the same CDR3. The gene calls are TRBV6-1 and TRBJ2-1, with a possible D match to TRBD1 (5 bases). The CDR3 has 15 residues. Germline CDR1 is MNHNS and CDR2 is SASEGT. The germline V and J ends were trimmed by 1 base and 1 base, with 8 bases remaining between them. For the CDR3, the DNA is TGTGCCAGCAGTGAAGGAAGGGGATCCTACAATGAGCAGTTCTTC. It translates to CASSEGRGSYNEQFF.

CDR3 residues: CASSKLGYEQYF. The CDR3, as DNA: TGTGCCAGCAGTAAACTAGGTTACGAGCAGTACTTC. The chain has TRBV2 and TRBJ2-7; TRBD2 might be the D (5 bases). V shed 5 bases and J shed 4 bases, with 9 bases lying between them. Germline V lookup: CDR1 SNHLY, CDR2 FYNNEI. This CDR3 region has 12 residues.

In nucleotides, the CDR3 is TGTGCCAGCAGCCTCGGGGACGGAGGCACTGAAGCTTTCTTT. This translates into CASSLGDGGTEAFF. The chain combines TRBV11-2 with TRBJ1-1, with D possibly TRBD1 on 5 matching bases. CDR3 size: 14 residues. The germline V gene has CDR1 SGHAT and CDR2 FQNNGV. V gave up 5 bases and J gave up 4 bases, with 14 bases separating them.